Presented here are 5 T cell receptor beta chains from one specimen sequenced in a study of T cells in Graves' hyperthyroidism and ophthalmopathy. RNA transcripts gave rise to amplified TCR beta CDR3 regions. HTBI primers drove first-round RT-PCR of the TCR CDR3. One entry per CDR3 protein results from TCRdb running MiXCR on the multiplex PCR reads. The data show about 510,000 distinct CDR3 sequences, 46% seen once. Material for sequencing was peripheral blood or thyroid tissue (not recorded which). These receptors were taken from an adult woman with Graves' disease, either hyperthyroidism or ophthalmopathy (not recorded which).

The chain recombines TRBV7-2 with TRBJ1-5; 9 bases are shared with TRBD1. The V segment lost 5 bases and the J segment 4 bases; nucleotides outside the gene matches: 3. Germline CDR1 SGHTA, CDR2 FQGNSA. The CDR3 extends over 14 amino acids. In DNA form, the CDR3 reads TGTGCCAGCAGCAGGACAGGGGCTAATCAGCCCCAGCATTTT. It codes for CASSRTGANQPQHF.

This chain uses TRBV7-8 with TRBJ2-1, with no clear D. Per germline, CDR1 SGHVS and CDR2 FQNEAQ. Trimming cost V 6 bases and J 2 bases, with 5 bases left between them. This CDR3 comprises 12 residues. CDR3 nucleotides: TGTGCCAGCAGTGGGCCCTACAATGAGCAGTTCTTC. Translated, it gives CASSGPYNEQFF.

This sequence joins TRBV12-3 or TRBV12-4 and TRBJ1-2; no clear D. The V end lost 6 bases, the J end lost 1 base, and 9 bases lay between the germline ends. CDR3 size: 13 residues. The CDR3 nucleotides are TGTGCCAGCAGGGCCACCGTTAACTATGGCTACACCTTC. Its translation: CASRATVNYGYTF.

The chain couples TRBV5-1 to TRBJ1-2, with a tentative D call TRBD1 (5 bases). CDR1 is SGHRS, CDR2 YFSETQ, per germline. V shed 4 bases and J shed 8 bases, with 21 bases lying between them. This CDR3 has 15 amino acids. The CDR3 is CASSRGTGAELGYTF. The CDR3 DNA reads TGCGCCAGCAGCCGGGGGACCGGGGCCGAATTGGGCTACACCTTC.

This clonotype has ten or more counts. The chain couples TRBV15 to TRBJ1-2; 9 bases agree with TRBD1. This CDR3 has 14 residues. V shed 0 bases, J shed 13 bases, and the junction held 9 bases outside the gene matches. The germline V gene encodes CDR1 LNHNV and CDR2 YYDKDF (reference sequence). The CDR3 loop is CATSRDMGQGIFTF. CDR3 sequence (DNA): TGTGCCACCAGCAGAGATATGGGACAGGGTATTTTCACCTTC.